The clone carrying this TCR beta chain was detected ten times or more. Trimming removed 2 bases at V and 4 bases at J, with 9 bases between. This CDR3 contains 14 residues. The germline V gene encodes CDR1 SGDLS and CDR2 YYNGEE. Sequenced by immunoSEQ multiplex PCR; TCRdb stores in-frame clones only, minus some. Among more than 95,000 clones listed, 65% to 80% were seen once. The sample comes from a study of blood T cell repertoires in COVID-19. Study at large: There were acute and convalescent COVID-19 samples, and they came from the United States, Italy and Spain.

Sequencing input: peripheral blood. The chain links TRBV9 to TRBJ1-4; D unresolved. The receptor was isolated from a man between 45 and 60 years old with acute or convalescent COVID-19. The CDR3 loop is CASSVSPGNEKLFF. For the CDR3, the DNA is TGTGCCAGCAGCGTCTCTCCGGGTAATGAAAAACTGTTTTTT.